This T cell receptor beta chain was captured by sequencing in a study of regulatory T cells in long-lasting Graves disease. Study results and caveats: It is possible that accuracy was reduced by the small size of the sample. Relative to newly diagnosed Graves' patients, persistent ones had lower TCR diversity.

Assembly of TCR beta libraries relied on iRepertoire HTBI primers together with Arm-PCR of CDR3 regions. TCRdb re-analysed the multiplex PCR reads in MiXCR, keeping a single row per CDR3 protein. The table lists roughly 560,000 distinct CDR3 sequences, roughly 15% of them singletons. V was pared by 1 base and J by 7 bases, with 17 bases between. This CDR3 region has 17 residues. CDR1 SGHTA and CDR2 FQGNSA come from the germline V gene. This clonotype has at least ten counts. What it binds is unknown. Time point denoted: newly diagnosed GD, antithyroid drugs for less than 3 months. Preparation of the TCR library used RNA extracted from PBMCs. These same data were also listed under a study on T cells in Graves' hyperthyroidism and ophthalmopathy. That source adds: Criteria for exclusion of patients were uncontrolled infection, other autoimmune disease, pregnancy or lactation. The primer set for the first-round RT-PCR of the TCR CDR3 was HTBI.

The chain joins TRBV7-2 to TRBJ1-6; D not certain. The sample consisted of peripheral blood mononuclear cells (PBMCs), taken at new diagnosis, from a patient treated with antithyroid drugs. This TCR derives from a woman aged 35-60 years with Graves disease. CDR3 amino acids: CASSLEGDGVYNSPLHF. CDR3 in DNA: TGTGCCAGCAGCTTAGAGGGAGATGGGGTATACAATTCACCCCTCCACTTT.